The next 18 T cell receptor beta chains were all read from a single sample in a study of cytomegalovirus exposure and HLA in healthy donors. Primers for the PCR totalled 60 Vbeta and 13 Jbeta. Sequencing used immunoSEQ multiplex PCR; TCRdb keeps in-frame clones, though not all of them. This sample has roughly 120,000 clones, with approximately 70% found just once. The source material was PBMCs. These receptors were obtained from a woman between 40 and 55 years old in good health and CMV-seropositive.

This chain connects TRBV5-1 to TRBJ2-3; perhaps TRBD2 as D (6 bases). Deletions cut 0 bases from V and 1 base from J, with 6 bases between. This CDR3 spans 14 amino acids. Germline-derived CDR1 and CDR2 are SGHRS and YFSETQ. CDR3 sequence reads: CASSLAGGTDTQYF. CDR3 nucleotides: TGCGCCAGCAGCTTGGCGGGGGGCACAGATACGCAGTATTTT.

The CDR3 sequence: CASSVASPLAEQFF. The CDR3 DNA sequence: TGTGCCAGCAGCGTAGCTTCCCCACTAGCGGAGCAGTTCTTC. The rearrangement uses TRBV9 and TRBJ2-1; 7 bases line up with TRBD2. V dropped 0 bases and J dropped 10; count of bases not matched to a gene: 7. This CDR3 region has 14 residues. From germline, CDR1 is SGDLS and CDR2 YYNGEE.

The chain links TRBV9 to TRBJ2-7, with D tentatively TRBD1 (5 bases). The CDR3 totals 15 residues. Looked up from germline, CDR1 is SGDLS and CDR2 is YYNGEE. V was pared by 0 bases and J by 4 bases, with 14 bases between. The chain's CDR3 is CASSVAPAGWYEQYF. DNA for the CDR3: TGTGCCAGCAGCGTAGCGCCGGCAGGGTGGTACGAGCAGTACTTC.

This chain links TRBV19 with TRBJ2-7; the D gene is possibly TRBD1 (5 bases). Germline V gene data show CDR1 as LNHDA and CDR2 as SQIVND (reference sequence). The length of the CDR3 is 13 residues. Trimming cost V 8 bases and J 5 bases, with 16 bases left between them. CDR3 in amino acids: CASSPGLVNEQYF. CDR3 DNA sequence: TGTGCCAGTTCCCCAGGGTTGGTAAACGAGCAGTACTTC. Filled out from reference TRBV19 and TRBJ2-7, the complete variable domain reads DGGITQSPKYLFRKEGQNVTLSCEQNLNHDAMYWYRQDPGQGLRLIYYSQIVNDFQKGDIAEGYSVSREKKESFPLTVTSAQKNPTAFYLCASSPGLVNEQYFGPGTRLTVT.

The chain carries TRBV4-3 and TRBJ2-1; D gene unclear. The CDR3 consists of 15 residues. From germline, CDR1 is LGHNA and CDR2 YSLEER. Trimming pared 0 bases from V and 8 bases from J, leaving 14 bases between. The CDR3 here is CASSQDLNEYDEQFF. In DNA, the CDR3 is TGCGCCAGCAGCCAAGATCTGAACGAGTACGATGAGCAGTTCTTC.

The sample holds one count of this clone. The chain joins TRBV12-5 to TRBJ2-1, with unresolved D. This CDR3 is 13 amino acids long. The germline V and J ends were trimmed by 3 bases and 6 bases, with 9 bases remaining between them. In germline, CDR1 is LGHNT, CDR2 FRNRAP. CDR3 loop: CASGFTVSNEQFF. The CDR3 nucleotides read TGTGCTAGTGGTTTCACGGTCTCCAATGAGCAGTTCTTC.

V and J are TRBV27 and TRBJ2-7; D uncertain. CDR3 size: 14 residues. The ends were cut back, 4 bases at V and 6 bases at J, with 16 bases in the middle. CDR1 and CDR2 from the germline V gene are MNHEY and SMNVEV (reference sequence). In nucleotides, the CDR3 is TGTGCCAGCAGTTCTAGTTCGTCGGGTCTCGAGCAGTACTTC. Protein: CASSSSSSGLEQYF.

This clone was counted only a few times. The rearrangement links TRBV11-3 to TRBJ2-1; unclear D gene. Germline assignment: CDR1 SGHNT and CDR2 YENEEA. V dropped 5 bases and J dropped 5 bases, with 10 bases sitting between them. There are 13 residues in the CDR3. This CDR3 is CASSPGRDNEQFF. CDR3 bases: TGTGCCAGCAGCCCTGGCCGGGACAATGAGCAGTTCTTC.

This chain joins TRBV6-1 and TRBJ2-1; 7 bases line up with TRBD2. CDR1 and CDR2 from the germline V gene are MNHNS and SASEGT. The V gene end was trimmed by 1 base and the J gene end by 7 bases; junction bases not matched to a gene: 7. The CDR3 spans 15 residues. CDR3 coding DNA: TGTGCCAGCAGTGAAGTGGGCGCGGGGGTTAATGAGCAGTTCTTC. This codes for CASSEVGAGVNEQFF.

The chain links TRBV5-1 to TRBJ2-2, with TRBD2 identical over 8 bases. The ends lost 0 bases at V and 6 bases at J; junction bases unmatched: 7. The CDR3 totals 16 residues. Germline V gives CDR1 SGHRS, CDR2 YFSETQ. CDR3 DNA sequence: TGCGCCAGCAGCTTGGCCGACGGGAGGGCCGCCGGGGAGCTGTTTTTT. This gives the protein CASSLADGRAAGELFF.

This clone was seen a handful of times. The chain joins TRBV10-1 to TRBJ1-5; D possibly corresponds to TRBD1 (6 bases). The V end was cut by 0 bases, the J end by 5 bases, with 17 bases between. The germline gives CDR1 WNHNN, CDR2 SYGVQD (reference sequence). This CDR3 is built from 17 residues. This CDR3 is CASSESMGGGTDQPQHF. CDR3 nucleotide sequence: TGCGCCAGCAGTGAGTCTATGGGGGGGGGCACGGATCAGCCCCAGCATTTT.

The chain couples TRBV11-2 to TRBJ1-4; 9 bases align to TRBD1. V shed 5 bases and J 7 bases; nucleotides not matched to a gene: 8. The CDR3 is 15 amino acids. Germline CDR1 is SGHAT and CDR2 is FQNNGV. This CDR3 is CASSHPGQGGEKLFF. CDR3 DNA sequence: TGTGCCAGCAGCCACCCGGGACAGGGAGGTGAAAAACTGTTTTTT.

The gene calls are TRBV15 and TRBJ2-1, with no clear D. This CDR3 is 14 amino acids long. The germline gives CDR1 LNHNV, CDR2 YYDKDF (reference sequence). V was pared by 0 bases and J by 4 bases, with 7 bases between. In DNA, the CDR3 is TGTGCCACCAGCAGAGATCTACGTTACAATGAGCAGTTCTTC. It specifies CATSRDLRYNEQFF.

The J gene is TRBJ1-5, the V gene TRBV7-2; D is undetermined. The CDR3 is 14 residues long. CDR1 and CDR2 from the germline V gene are SGHTA and FQGNSA. The germline V and J ends were trimmed by 3 bases and 2 bases, with 8 bases remaining between them. CDR3 region: CASSFGMGNQPQHF. In DNA, the CDR3 is TGTGCCAGCAGCTTCGGGATGGGCAATCAGCCCCAGCATTTT. Supplemented by reference TRBV7-2 and TRBJ1-5, the full variable domain reads GAGVSQSPSNKVTEKGKDVELRCDPISGHTALYWYRQSLGQGLEFLIYFQGNSAPDKSGLPSDRFSAERTGGSVSTLTIQRTQQEDSAVYLCASSFGMGNQPQHFGDGTRLSIL.

The CDR3 DNA sequence: TGTGCCAGCAGCCGCCGGACAGGCTACACAGATACGCAGTATTTT. Protein sequence: CASSRRTGYTDTQYF. The chain couples TRBV7-9 to TRBJ2-3; the match to TRBD1 covers 7 bases. V lost 5 bases to trimming and J lost 2 bases; unmatched junction nucleotides: 7. The germline CDR1 and CDR2 sequences are SEHNR and FQNEAQ (reference sequence). The CDR3 consists of 15 residues.

This clone showed up just a few times. The chain has TRBV4-3 and TRBJ2-1, with TRBD2 identical over 12 bases. V gave up 1 base and J gave up 1 base; unmatched junction bases: 8. This CDR3 has 19 residues. In germline, CDR1 is LGHNA, CDR2 YSLEER. This chain's CDR3 is CASSQGLAGVDRSYNEQFF. The CDR3 region has the DNA TGCGCCAGCAGCCAAGGACTAGCGGGAGTGGATCGGTCCTACAATGAGCAGTTCTTC.

Only a few counts were recorded for this clone. The V and J genes are TRBV11-2 and TRBJ2-7; D is perhaps TRBD2 (5 bases). V lost 1 base and J lost 3, with 10 bases in between. The CDR3 contains 14 residues. Germline assignment: CDR1 SGHAT and CDR2 FQNNGV. The CDR3 loop is CASSLATRSYEQYF. CDR3 nucleotide sequence: TGTGCCAGCAGCTTAGCCACTAGGAGCTACGAGCAGTACTTC. Based on the CDR3 plus reference TRBV11-2 and TRBJ2-7, the full variable domain is EAGVAQSPRYKIIEKRQSVAFWCNPISGHATLYWYQQILGQGPKLLIQFQNNGVVDDSQLPKDRFSAERLKGVDSTLKIQPAKLEDSAVYLCASSLATRSYEQYFGPGTRLTVT.

The V gene is TRBV5-4, the J gene TRBJ2-5; 9 nucleotides align to TRBD2. The better agreement between TRBJ2-7 and the DNA end casts doubt on the J call. CDR1 SGHNT and CDR2 YYREEE come from the germline V gene (reference sequence). CDR3 length: 15 residues. Here the CDR3 DNA reads TGTGCCAGCAGCTTGGGGGCGGGAGGGCCCGGCGAGCAGTACTTC. It specifies CASSLGAGGPGEQYF.